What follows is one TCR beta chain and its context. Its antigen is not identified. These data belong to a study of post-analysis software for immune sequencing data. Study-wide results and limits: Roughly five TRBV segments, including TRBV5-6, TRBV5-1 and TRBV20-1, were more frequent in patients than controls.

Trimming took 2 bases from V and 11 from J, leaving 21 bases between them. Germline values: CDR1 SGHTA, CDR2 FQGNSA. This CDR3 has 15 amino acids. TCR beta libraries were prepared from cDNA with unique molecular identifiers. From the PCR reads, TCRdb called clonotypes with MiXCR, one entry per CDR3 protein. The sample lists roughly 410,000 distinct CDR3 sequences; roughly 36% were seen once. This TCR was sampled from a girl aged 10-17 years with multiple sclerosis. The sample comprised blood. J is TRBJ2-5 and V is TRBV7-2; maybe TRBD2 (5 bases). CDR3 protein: CASSLNWGLAGGQYF. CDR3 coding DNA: TGTGCCAGCAGCTTAAATTGGGGATTGGCGGGTGGGCAGTACTTC.